A single sample gave rise to the 12 T cell receptor beta chains below, sequenced in a study of blood T cell repertoires in COVID-19. Some clones are missing from TCRdb's copy, which holds only in-frame ones; the method was immunoSEQ multiplex PCR. This table holds around 49,000 clones, 80% to 95% found once. Material: peripheral blood. Receptor source: a man aged 55 to 69 with COVID-19, enrolled during active disease.

The CDR3 DNA follows: TGTGCCAGCAGCTTAGCCATTAACTATGGCTACACCTTC. It codes for CASSLAINYGYTF. The chain employs TRBV7-8 and TRBJ1-2, with D unresolved. The V gene lost 0 bases and the J gene lost 1 base, with 3 bases spanning the gap. The germline gives CDR1 SGHVS, CDR2 FQNEAQ. The CDR3 runs 13 residues.

The chain combines TRBV28 with TRBJ1-5; unclear D gene. The germline CDR1 and CDR2 sequences are MDHEN and SYDVKM. This CDR3 region has 15 residues. Trimming stripped 3 bases from V and 0 bases from J, with 9 bases between. CDR3 amino acids: CASSFYRYSNQPQHF. The CDR3 region has the DNA TGTGCCAGCAGTTTTTACAGATATAGCAATCAGCCCCAGCATTTT.

The chain combines TRBV20-1 with TRBJ2-7, with 8 bases matching TRBD1. With V trimmed by 6 bases and J by 2 bases, 6 bases remained unmatched. The CDR3 is 13 amino acids. Germline values: CDR1 DFQATT, CDR2 SNEGSKA (reference sequence). The CDR3 loop reads CSASTTGAYEQYF. The CDR3 DNA reads TGCAGTGCCAGTACGACAGGGGCCTACGAGCAGTACTTC.

The V gene is TRBV4-2, the J gene TRBJ1-1; D not certain. The CDR3 is 15 residues long. Trimming shortened V by 0 bases and J by 1 base, and 9 bases separated the two germline ends. The germline CDR1 and CDR2 sequences are LGHNA and YNFKEQ. Written as DNA, the CDR3 is TGTGCCAGCAGCCAAGAATGGGCAGCGAACACTGAAGCTTTCTTT. Its protein product is CASSQEWAANTEAFF.

This clone was seen more than once but under ten times. The CDR3 loop is CASGATGWEQYF. The CDR3 nucleotides read TGTGCCAGCGGCGCTACAGGTTGGGAGCAGTACTTC. The chain carries TRBV2 and TRBJ2-7, with D maybe TRBD1 (5 bases). Germline V gene lookup returns CDR1 SNHLY and CDR2 FYNNEI. V was shortened by 8 bases and J by 7 bases, with 15 bases between the two germline ends. The CDR3 runs to 12 residues.

The chain has TRBV7-2 and TRBJ1-1, with D possibly being TRBD1 (6 bases). The CDR3 totals 13 residues. V dropped 1 base and J dropped 8 bases, with 11 bases sitting between them. Germline-derived CDR1 and CDR2 are SGHTA and FQGNSA. In DNA, the CDR3 is TGTGCCAGCAGCTTAGTGGACAGTCGAGAAGCTTTCTTT. Protein product: CASSLVDSREAFF.

The chain links TRBV9 to TRBJ2-2; 13 bases agree with TRBD2. J lost 5 bases, V lost 0 bases, and 4 bases had no gene match. The CDR3 loop spans 17 amino acids. Per the germline V gene, CDR1 is SGDLS and CDR2 is YYNGEE. CDR3 residues: CASSVGLAGGSTGELFF. CDR3 sequence (DNA): TGTGCCAGCAGCGTAGGACTAGCGGGAGGTAGTACCGGGGAGCTGTTTTTT.

The sample holds a few counts of this clone. The chain links TRBV2 to TRBJ2-7; 15 bases align to TRBD2. Per germline, CDR1 SNHLY and CDR2 FYNNEI. V was pared by 6 bases and J by 7 bases, with 13 bases of the junction left unmatched. The CDR3 has 17 amino acids. The DNA for the CDR3 is TGTGCCAGCAGCGGGCCCCTAGGACTAGCGGGAGGGGGAGAGCAGTACTTC. Translation: CASSGPLGLAGGGEQYF.

The chain links TRBV7-2 to TRBJ1-4, with a possible D match to TRBD1 (5 bases). This CDR3 has 15 residues. In germline, CDR1 is SGHTA, CDR2 FQGNSA. V was trimmed by 3 bases and J by 8 bases, leaving 16 bases between them. The CDR3, as DNA: TGTGCCAGCAGCTTTGCGGCAGGGATAACGGAAAAACTGTTTTTT. This codes for CASSFAAGITEKLFF. Full variable domain (missing parts from reference TRBV7-2 and TRBJ1-4): GAGVSQSPSNKVTEKGKDVELRCDPISGHTALYWYRQSLGQGLEFLIYFQGNSAPDKSGLPSDRFSAERTGGSVSTLTIQRTQQEDSAVYLCASSFAAGITEKLFFGSGTQLSVL.

This clone was detected a few times. The limits of the CDR3 on the DNA are not certain, so only TCRdb's listed CDR3 is given. The chain carries TRBV5-1 and TRBJ1-2. Germline loops: CDR1 SGHRS, CDR2 YFSETQ. The CDR3 sequence runs 14 residues, both termini included. This CDR3 reads CASSAQYVGGGYTF.

The gene calls are TRBV3-1 (or the pseudogene TRBV3-2) and TRBJ1-1, with TRBD1 identical over 8 bases. The CDR3 is made up of 19 amino acids. The germline V gene has CDR1 LGHDT and CDR2 YNNKEL (reference sequence). The trim removed 3 bases at V and 7 bases at J, leaving 22 bases unmatched. Written as DNA, the CDR3 is TGTGCCAGCAGCCAGGACGGAGGGTATGCCCACAGGGGGGACGGTGAAGCTTTCTTT. Encoded protein: CASSQDGGYAHRGDGEAFF.

The genes are TRBV24-1 and TRBJ2-5, with D possibly matching TRBD1 (6 bases). V shed 1 base and J shed 5 bases, with 13 bases lying between them. The CDR3 covers 15 residues. From germline, CDR1 is KGHDR and CDR2 SFDVKD. In nucleotides, the CDR3 is TGTGCCACCAGTGATTTAAAGGGGACATACGAGACCCAGTACTTC. Encoded protein: CATSDLKGTYETQYF.